The 18 T cell receptor beta chains below all came from one sample that was sequenced in a study of T cells after somatic rescue of genetic block. Sequenced by immunoSEQ multiplex PCR; TCRdb stores in-frame clones only, minus some. Seen here are roughly 70,000 clones, roughly nine tenths observed once, and the top ten hold around 3%. The sequencing input was peripheral blood mononuclear cells (PBMCs). The source is a man in his forties.

The V and J genes are TRBV10-2 and TRBJ2-7; 8 bases fit TRBD2. The CDR3 covers 16 residues. Losses at the gene ends were 5 bases for V and 6 bases for J; bases not matched to a gene: 15. Looked up from germline, CDR1 is WSHSY and CDR2 is SAAADI. The CDR3 sequence is CASSTSGSAVTVEQYF. Written as DNA, the CDR3 is TGCGCCAGCAGTACGAGCGGGAGCGCTGTTACTGTCGAGCAGTACTTC.

By sample fraction, this clone is medium-sized. V usage is TRBV6-1 and J usage is TRBJ1-6; D call uncertain. From germline, CDR1 is MNHNS and CDR2 SASEGT. V lost 3 bases and J 0 bases, leaving 9 bases between the germline ends. The CDR3 sequence is 16 residues long. CDR3 coding DNA: TGTGCCAGCAGTGATCCCCTGAGCTCCTATAATTCACCCCTCCACTTT. Its protein product is CASSDPLSSYNSPLHF.

The chain uses TRBV28 and TRBJ2-7; unclear D gene. The germline CDR1 and CDR2 sequences are MDHEN and SYDVKM. CDR3 length: 13 amino acids. Trimming left V 5 bases short and J 7 bases short, with 15 bases between. The CDR3 spells CASSIPTSPEQYF. The CDR3 coding sequence is TGTGCCAGCAGTATTCCGACTTCCCCTGAGCAGTACTTC.

This clone occurred a few times. This chain links TRBV7-9 with TRBJ1-2; no definite D call. CDR1 SEHNR and CDR2 FQNEAQ come from the germline V gene (reference sequence). V was cut by 2 bases and J by 2 bases, with 9 bases left in between. This CDR3 has 14 residues. The chain's CDR3 is CASSLSGLNYGYTF. CDR3 sequence (DNA): TGTGCCAGCAGCTTATCCGGGTTAAACTATGGCTACACCTTC.

CDR3 protein: CASSLLRGSSYNEQFF. CDR3 in DNA: TGCGCCAGCAGCTTGCTCCGGGGAAGCTCCTACAATGAGCAGTTCTTC. V usage is TRBV5-1 and J usage is TRBJ2-1; TRBD2 is a possible D gene (5 bases). CDR1 is SGHRS and CDR2 is YFSETQ in the germline V gene. Trimming removed 1 base from V and 0 bases from J, with 11 bases in between. The CDR3 spans 16 residues. The full variable domain, completed using reference TRBV5-1 and TRBJ2-1, is KAGVTQTPRYLIKTRGQQVTLSCSPISGHRSVSWYQQTPGQGLQFLFEYFSETQRNKGNFPGRFSGRQFSNSRSEMNVSTLELGDSALYLCASSLLRGSSYNEQFFGPGTRLTVL.

The genes are TRBV2 and TRBJ2-5; a possible D gene is TRBD1 (5 bases). V lost 6 bases and J 7 bases, leaving 21 bases between the germline ends. The CDR3 spans 15 residues. CDR1 and CDR2 from the germline V gene are SNHLY and FYNNEI. CDR3 sequence (DNA): TGTGCCAGCAGGGGTGAACCCACTTGGGGCGCGACCCAGTACTTC. Amino acids: CASRGEPTWGATQYF.

This clone was seen only once. The chain is built from TRBV27 and TRBJ1-5, with 7 bases that match TRBD1. CDR1 MNHEY and CDR2 SMNVEV come from the germline V gene (reference sequence). The CDR3 length is 15 residues. The trim removed 6 bases at V and 3 bases at J, leaving 8 bases unmatched. CDR3 region: CASSYTGAYNQPQHF. In DNA form, the CDR3 reads TGTGCCAGCAGCTATACAGGGGCTTACAATCAGCCCCAGCATTTT.

The chain employs TRBV7-9 and TRBJ2-7, with D possibly TRBD2 on 6 matching bases. The germline CDR1 and CDR2 sequences are SEHNR and FQNEAQ (reference sequence). The CDR3 is 13 residues long. Trimming removed 6 bases at V and 4 bases at J, with 13 bases between. The CDR3 reads CASSSAGSYEQYF. CDR3 DNA sequence: TGTGCCAGCAGTAGCGCGGGGTCTTACGAGCAGTACTTC. Based on the CDR3 plus reference TRBV7-9 and TRBJ2-7, the full variable domain is DTGVSQNPRHKITKRGQNVTFRCDPISEHNRLYWYRQTLGQGPEFLTYFQNEAQLEKSRLLSDRFSAERPKGSFSTLEIQRTEQGDSAMYLCASSSAGSYEQYFGPGTRLTVT.

This chain connects TRBV7-8 to TRBJ2-7; a possible D gene is TRBD2 (6 bases). The CDR3 loop spans 14 amino acids. The germline gives CDR1 SGHVS, CDR2 FQNEAQ. V was shortened by 1 base and J by 0 bases, with 7 bases between the two germline ends. CDR3 sequence: CASSLGTNSYEQYF. The CDR3 nucleotides are TGTGCCAGCAGCTTAGGGACTAACTCCTACGAGCAGTACTTC. Full variable domain (outside the CDR3, taken from reference TRBV7-8 and TRBJ2-7): GAGVSQSPRYKVAKRGQDVALRCDPISGHVSLFWYQQALGQGPEFLTYFQNEAQLDKSGLPSDRFFAERPEGSVSTLKIQRTQQEDSAVYLCASSLGTNSYEQYFGPGTRLTVT.

The chain has TRBV27 and TRBJ2-6; 8 nucleotides line up with TRBD2. Trimming at V came to 3 bases and at J to 0 bases, leaving 7 bases not matched to a gene. Germline assignment: CDR1 MNHEY and CDR2 SMNVEV (reference sequence). The CDR3 extends over 18 amino acids. The CDR3: CASSFRAGAPSGANVLTF. In DNA form, the CDR3 reads TGTGCCAGCAGTTTCCGAGCGGGGGCCCCCTCTGGGGCCAACGTCCTGACTTTC.

V gene TRBV2 combines with J gene TRBJ2-4, with 8 nucleotides matching TRBD2. CDR1 and CDR2 from the germline V gene are SNHLY and FYNNEI. V lost 4 bases and J lost 5; bases outside the gene matches: 4. This CDR3 comprises 14 residues. This CDR3 is CASSVALAENIQYF. CDR3 coding DNA: TGTGCCAGCAGTGTAGCACTAGCGGAAAACATTCAGTACTTC.

This clone is a singleton in its sample. The gene calls are TRBV7-3 and TRBJ2-1; 12 nucleotides match TRBD2. The CDR3 is made up of 15 amino acids. With 6 bases clipped from V and 4 bases from J, the junction kept 4 bases outside the gene matches. Per germline, CDR1 SGHTA and CDR2 FQGTGA. The CDR3 region is CASSRLAGAYNEQFF. In nucleotides, the CDR3 is TGTGCCAGCAGTCGACTAGCGGGGGCGTACAATGAGCAGTTCTTC.

The V and J genes are TRBV28 and TRBJ2-5; 7 nucleotides line up with TRBD2. Per the germline V gene, CDR1 is MDHEN and CDR2 is SYDVKM. V was clipped by 4 bases and J by 5 bases; unmatched bases: 10. There are 15 residues in the CDR3. CDR3 bases: TGTGCCAGCAGTTGGCCTACTAGCGTGGGCGAGACCCAGTACTTC. It specifies CASSWPTSVGETQYF.

This chain connects TRBV5-6 to TRBJ2-5; 13 positions match TRBD2. Trimming took 4 bases from V and 2 from J; bases not matched to a gene: 8. Germline V gene sequence: CDR1 SGHDT, CDR2 YYEEEE. This CDR3 has 17 residues. The CDR3 DNA reads as TGTGCCAGCAGCGTGGGACTAGCGGGGATTCCACAAGAGACCCAGTACTTC. Residues: CASSVGLAGIPQETQYF. The variable domain in full, completed from reference TRBV5-6 and TRBJ2-5, reads DAGVTQSPTHLIKTRGQQVTLRCSPKSGHDTVSWYQQALGQGPQFIFQYYEEEERQRGNFPDRFSGHQFPNYSSELNVNALLLGDSALYLCASSVGLAGIPQETQYFGPGTRLLVL.

This clone was seen just once. The chain couples TRBV19 to TRBJ1-6; D may be TRBD1 (5 bases). V was trimmed by 4 bases and J by 4 bases, leaving 5 bases between them. CDR3 length: 13 residues. The V gene's germline CDR1 is LNHDA and CDR2 SQIVND (reference sequence). CDR3 sequence: CASSTGYNSPLHF. DNA for the CDR3: TGTGCCAGTAGTACAGGGTATAATTCACCCCTCCACTTT.

V usage is TRBV6-6 and J usage is TRBJ2-7; D is undetermined. The CDR3 has 10 residues. The germline V and J ends were trimmed by 8 bases and 6 bases, with 8 bases remaining between them. CDR1 is MNHNY, CDR2 SVGAGI, per germline (reference sequence). CDR3 nucleotides: TGTGCCAGCGGAGAGGTCGAGCAGTACTTC. Amino acid sequence: CASGEVEQYF.

The genes are TRBV10-3 and TRBJ1-2; weak D call: TRBD1 (5 bases). Trimming took off 0 bases at V and 2 bases at J, with 7 bases between the two ends. Looked up from germline, CDR1 is ENHRY and CDR2 is SYGVKD. The CDR3 runs to 14 residues. DNA for the CDR3: TGTGCCATCAGTGAGTCTGGGGGGAACTATGGCTACACCTTC. This sequence encodes CAISESGGNYGYTF.

This CDR3 reads CASSVTGLSYEQYF. The CDR3 DNA sequence: TGTGCCAGCAGCGTGACGGGACTCAGCTACGAGCAGTACTTC. The chain employs TRBV11-2 and TRBJ2-7; a possible D gene is TRBD2 (6 bases). The CDR3 has 14 amino acids. Germline CDR1 and CDR2: SGHAT and FQNNGV. V lost 5 bases and J lost 3, with 14 bases in between.